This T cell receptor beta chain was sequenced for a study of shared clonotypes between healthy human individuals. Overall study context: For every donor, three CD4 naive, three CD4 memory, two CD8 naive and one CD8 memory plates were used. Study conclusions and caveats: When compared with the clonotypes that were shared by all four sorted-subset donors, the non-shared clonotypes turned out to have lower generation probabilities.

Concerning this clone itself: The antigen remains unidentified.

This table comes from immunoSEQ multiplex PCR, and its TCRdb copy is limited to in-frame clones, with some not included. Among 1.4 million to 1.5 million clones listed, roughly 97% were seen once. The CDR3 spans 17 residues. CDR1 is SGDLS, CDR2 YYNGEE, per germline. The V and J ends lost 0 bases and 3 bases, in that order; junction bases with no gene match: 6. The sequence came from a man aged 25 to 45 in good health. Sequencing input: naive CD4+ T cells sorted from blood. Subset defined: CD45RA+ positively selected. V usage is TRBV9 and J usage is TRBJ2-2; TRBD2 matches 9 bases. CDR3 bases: TGTGCCAGCAGCGTAGGTGCGGCGGGAGGGGACACCGGGGAGCTGTTTTTT. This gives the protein CASSVGAAGGDTGELFF.